The entry below gives a single T cell receptor (beta chain) sequence along with its context. The CDR3 totals 13 residues. Germline CDR1 SGHTA, CDR2 FQGNSA. The V end lost 2 bases, the J end lost 5 bases, and 9 bases lay between the germline ends. In the authors' workflow: From reference gene primer amplification, estimates of nucleated cell counts were derived. Some clones are missing from TCRdb's copy, which holds only in-frame ones; the method was immunoSEQ multiplex PCR. The V and J calls and clone size were taken over from that table, and D and trimming were inferred from the DNA. The table shows some 190,000 clones, with around 90% occurring only once. This entry is derived from a study of blood T cell repertoires in COVID-19. Study-wide context: The United States, Italy and Spain supplied acute and convalescent COVID-19 samples. The analysed material was cDNA or gDNA that came from T cells, B-cell-depleted T cells, or PBMCs.

The chain recombines TRBV7-2 with TRBJ2-5, with D possibly TRBD1 on 5 matching bases. Sequenced: peripheral blood. The TCR originated in a human donor in a cohort sampled during active COVID-19. CDR3 sequence: CASSLSGLETQYF. The CDR3 nucleotides read TGTGCCAGCAGCTTATCAGGGCTGGAGACCCAGTACTTC.